These 3 T cell receptor beta chains were all obtained from the same sample, sequenced in a study of blood T cell repertoires in COVID-19 (dated by TCRdb to 2020 to 2021). Library prep was done by the immunoSEQ multiplex PCR assay. This is the immuneACCESS table as TCRdb keeps it, with only in-frame sequences that have V and J called. A part of the clones is gone; compared with another copy, unresolved V genes explain less than half, and the rest is unexplained. Within this sample are more than 200,000 clones, with about four fifths of them counted one time only. 2.5% to 3% of the sample is taken by the ten largest. The source material was peripheral blood. The receptors were sampled from a middle-aged woman with active or convalescent COVID-19.

This chain links TRBV11-2 with TRBJ2-1; TRBD2 agrees at 12 bases. V shed 5 bases, J shed 4 bases, and the junction held 3 bases outside the gene matches. Germline CDR1 reads SGHAT; CDR2 reads FQNNGV. The CDR3 length is 15 residues. The CDR3 protein is CASSGGTSGYNEQFF. CDR3 nucleotide sequence: TGTGCCAGCAGCGGGGGGACTAGCGGGTACAATGAGCAGTTCTTC.

The chain couples TRBV6-6 to TRBJ2-3; weak D call: TRBD1 (6 bases). The germline V gene encodes CDR1 MNHNY and CDR2 SVGAGI (reference sequence). This CDR3 comprises 12 residues. Trimming took 6 bases from V and 4 from J, leaving 8 bases between them. For the CDR3, the DNA is TGTGCCAGCAGACCAGGGGCAGATACGCAGTATTTT. Translation: CASRPGADTQYF.

The chain links TRBV10-1 to TRBJ2-5; TRBD1 aligns across 7 bases. Germline V gene lookup returns CDR1 WNHNN and CDR2 SYGVQD (reference sequence). The CDR3 has 15 amino acids. The J segment lost 4 bases and the V segment lost 3 bases, leaving 8 bases of the junction unmatched. Written as DNA, the CDR3 is TGCGCCAGCAGTGAAATGACAGGGACGGGAGAGACCCAGTACTTC. Protein: CASSEMTGTGETQYF.